Sequencing of this T cell receptor beta chain was carried out in a study of T-cell reconstitution after alpha-beta-depleted transplantation in children. This clonotype has more than one count but fewer than ten. Unique molecular identifiers were built into the TCRbeta library. Via MiXCR, TCRdb re-called the PCR reads, giving one row per CDR3 protein. In the table there are some 590,000 distinct CDR3 sequences, 10% of which are singletons. The sequence was collected from a human donor who donated a stem cell graft to a child with acute myeloid leukemia. Sequencing used PBMCs from the stem cell graft donor, obtained from the stem cell graft.

CDR3 sequence reads: CASGLGSTMDTEAFF. CDR3 nucleotides: TGTGCTAGTGGTTTGGGATCCACAATGGACACTGAAGCTTTCTTT. The chain couples TRBV12-5 to TRBJ1-1; D gene unclear. V was pared by 1 base and J by 3 bases, with 12 bases between. The CDR3 spans 15 residues. Germline assignment: CDR1 LGHNT and CDR2 FRNRAP. Based on the CDR3 plus reference TRBV12-5 and TRBJ1-1, the full variable domain is DARVTQTPRHKVTEMGQEVTMRCQPILGHNTVFWYRQTMMQGLELLAYFRNRAPLDDSGMPKDRFSAEMPDATLATLKIQPSEPRDSAVYFCASGLGSTMDTEAFFGQGTRLTVV.